This T cell receptor beta chain is from a study of vaccination and CD4 T cells after COVID-19 (dated by TCRdb to the early 2020s). Study-level background: The convalescent cohort included six males and four females, with two Hispanic individuals, seven Caucasians, two Asians and one multiracial person. Two doses of either the Pfizer-BioNTech BNT162b2 vaccine (n=8) or the Moderna mRNA-1273 vaccine (n=2) were administered to participants. Post-COVID blood samples were collected from convalescent patients a median of roughly 100 days after diagnosis, with a range of roughly 35 to 170 days. Post-vaccine blood samples were taken a median of around 68 days after the second vaccine dose, with a range of 14 to 241 days. Overlapping spike peptide pools from SARS-CoV-2 and from the common cold coronaviruses HCoV-NL63, HCoV-OC43 and HCoV-229E were used as culture stimuli. Control cultures received a CEFX viral epitope pool as the positive control, an HIV-1 Nef peptide pool as the negative control, or no peptide. In ten to eleven COVID-19 convalescent patients and a few infection-naive healthy vaccine recipients, the spike-specific CD4+ TCR repertoire before mRNA vaccination was compared with the repertoire after mRNA vaccination. Memory CD4+ T cell crossreactivity between SARS-CoV-2 and common cold coronavirus spike proteins was assessed at the TCR clonotype level in an earlier paper using these donors. Study-wide findings and limitations: The median number of SARS-CoV-2-reactive clonotypes rose from around 21 after infection to some 40 after vaccination, but the change was not significant. Among the post-vaccine SARS-CoV-2-reactive clones in convalescent patients, a median 86.3% showed up only after vaccination, which suggests vaccine-specific priming. Of the vaccine-specific clones in convalescent patients, 304 of 307, or nearly all, reacted only to SARS-CoV-2 spike and did not cross-react with common cold coronaviruses. The study included relatively few convalescent patients and did not analyze early timepoints after natural infection.

What the treatment or condition label conveys for this sample: approximately nine-day PBMC culture with coronavirus spike peptide pools or control peptides (ViraFEST assay). CD4+ T cells from unexposed donors were collected before the COVID-19 pandemic (2011-2018). The study used the ViraFEST assay, which expanded antigen-specific T cells with peptide pools and then identified expanded clonotypes by TCR sequencing. PBMCs were cultured at about 2 million per well in IMDM supplemented with roughly 5% human AB serum and around 10 IU/ml IL-2, with around 10 ug/ml peptide pools added. On days 3 and 7, half of the culture medium was replaced with fresh IL-2-containing medium. Once the cells had been in culture for about 10 days, the EasySep CD4+ T cell isolation kit was used to isolate CD4+ T cells by negative selection. As far as cell numbers permitted, CD4+ T cells from unexposed donors were tested for reactivity against SARS-CoV-2 S and N as well as four spike pools from common cold coronaviruses. Ficoll-Paque Plus gradient centrifugation was used to isolate PBMCs from whole blood, and the isolated PBMCs were then either used fresh or cryopreserved at -140C. Culture conditions were generally each tested in triplicate wells. Leukapheresis product for the unexposed donors was purchased commercially.

Receptor libraries were prepared by PCR. TCR sequencing of DNA from cultured CD4+ T cells used the Oncomine TCR Beta short-read assay at the Johns Hopkins FTIC core. Genomic DNA was extracted from the cultured CD4+ T cells with the QIAamp micro DNA kit. Oncomine TCR Beta libraries from cultured CD4+ T cells were pooled using unique dual indexes and sequenced on an Illumina iSeq 100. The published analysis was carried out like this. Non-productive sequences were removed, and CDR3s that did not start with C, did not end with F or W, or were shorter than 7 amino acids were discarded. Antigen-specific clonotypes were identified with the MANAFEST web application by comparing peptide-stimulated wells with reference and other culture wells. An FDR below 0.05, an odds ratio above 5, and a productive frequency above 0.1% in at least two of three replicate wells were required for clones to be considered positive. A clonotype was classed as cross-reactive if the clonotype showed significant expansion both in SARS-CoV-2 spike wells and in at least one common cold coronavirus spike condition. Levenshtein distances (stringdist) and unrooted phylogenetic trees (ape) in R version 3.6.1 were used to assess CDR3 homology. TCRdb ran its own pipeline on the public reads, namely fastp trimming at Q25 and MiXCR clone calling, and kept in-frame beta chains. Entries that share a CDR3 protein sequence are merged under the most common genes and DNA. The V and J calls, along with clone size, are taken from TCRdb and not from the paper's own processing. This sample has roughly 6,500 distinct CDR3 sequences in its table, and around a third of those were observed once. The leading ten clones occupy 29% of the sample.

For CDR1 and CDR2, the germline V gene (reference sequence) lists SEHNR and FQNEAQ. From the cysteine through the phenylalanine, the CDR3 covers 13 amino acids. The retained sequence is limited to the CDR3, 39 bases, with the frame set at the first base. Germline trimming amounts to 5 bases on V and 3 bases on J, with 2 as the count of junction bases outside the gene matches. Points on this clonotype: It lacks a known antigen. There are no base qualities to consult, and no much larger clone falls within one base.

The sequence was collected from a human donor in good health. Material for sequencing was CD4+ T cells from blood, cultured in vitro. The chain is encoded by TRBV7-9 joined to TRBJ2-5, with TRBD2 matching 8 junction bases. The nucleotide sequence reads as follows: TGTGCCAGCAGCCTTAGCGGGGAAGAGACCCAGTACTTC. It encodes CASSLSGEETQYF. The variable domain in full, with residues beyond the CDR3 obtained from the reference TRBV7-9 and TRBJ2-5 genes, is DTGVSQNPRHKITKRGQNVTFRCDPISEHNRLYWYRQTLGQGPEFLTYFQNEAQLEKSRLLSDRFSAERPKGSFSTLEIQRTEQGDSAMYLCASSLSGEETQYFGPGTRLLVL.